The 17 T cell receptor beta chains in this list originate from one sample, sequenced in a study of read filtering for tumor transcriptome and immune sequencing. This library used around 400 ng RNA and molecular barcoded adaptors spanning alpha/delta and beta/gamma chains. TCRdb re-called the reads with MiXCR, one entry per CDR3 protein. Of around 140,000 distinct CDR3 sequences in the sample, around 14% were seen once. The sample consisted of a population of CD138-negative cells sorted from bone marrow. The receptors shown here come from a donor at least 40 years old with multiple myeloma.

This clonotype showed up just a few times. The junction differs from germline at one of its ends, possibly a read error. This rearrangement joins TRBV11-3 to TRBJ2-7; D gene ambiguous. The length of the CDR3 is 11 residues. CDR1 and CDR2 (germline): SGHNT, YENEEA. This chain's CDR3 is CASSPRPDPPF. CDR3 DNA sequence: TGTGCCAGCAGCCCCAGACCGGACCCTCCCTTC.

The sample holds many counts of this clonotype. V and J are TRBV7-2 and TRBJ2-6; no reliable D call. CDR3 length: 14 amino acids. V was clipped by 7 bases and J by 0 bases, with 7 bases between them. Per the germline V gene, CDR1 is SGHTA and CDR2 is FQGNSA. The CDR3 nucleotides read TGTGCCAGCACTAGAACCTCTGGGGCCAACGTCCTGACTTTC. Its translation is CASTRTSGANVLTF.

In its sample, this clonotype was seen many times. The chain employs TRBV4-1 and TRBJ2-7, with D perhaps matching TRBD1 (7 bases). V was trimmed by 1 base and J by 0 bases, leaving 16 bases between them. Germline assignment: CDR1 MGHRA and CDR2 YSYEKL. CDR3 size: 17 residues. For the CDR3, the DNA is TGCGCCAGCAGCCAAGTCGGCGGGACAGAAAGCTCCTACGAGCAGTACTTC. It encodes CASSQVGGTESSYEQYF.

The table lists this clonotype with many counts. This chain links TRBV27 with TRBJ2-2, with D hard to call. The length of the CDR3 is 13 residues. Germline-derived CDR1 and CDR2 are MNHEY and SMNVEV (reference sequence). The V end lost 6 bases, the J end lost 8 bases, and 13 bases lay between the germline ends. The CDR3 coding sequence is TGTGCCAGCAGCCCTCGATCGAGAGGGGAGCTGTTTTTT. This gives the protein CASSPRSRGELFF.

This clonotype was detected ten times or more. The chain carries TRBV5-1 and TRBJ1-2; TRBD1 might be the D (5 bases). The CDR3 spans 14 residues. The germline V gene encodes CDR1 SGHRS and CDR2 YFSETQ. V lost 5 bases and J 0 bases, leaving 11 bases between the germline ends. CDR3 nucleotides: TGCGCCAGCAGAGAGTTGACAGCTAACTATGGCTACACCTTC. As protein: CASRELTANYGYTF.

This clonotype was seen repeatedly, ten times or more. The chain links TRBV19 to TRBJ2-2; D gene uncertain. Trimming left V 9 bases short and J 6 bases short, with 14 bases between. Germline V gene data show CDR1 as LNHDA and CDR2 as SQIVND (reference sequence). The length of the CDR3 is 13 residues. CDR3 bases: TGTGCCAGCAGTTCCCGATCCCCCGGGGAGCTGTTTTTT. It translates to CASSSRSPGELFF.

For this clonotype: A much larger clone lies one base from this, so it may be a read error. This chain links TRBV7-9 with TRBJ2-3, with no clear D. The CDR3 length is 13 residues. Germline V gene lookup returns CDR1 SEHNR and CDR2 FQNEAQ (reference sequence). CDR3 in DNA: TGTGCCAGCGGCTTGTTGTACACGGATACGCAGTATTTT. Its translation: CASGLLYTDTQYF.

This clonotype was detected many times. The rearrangement links TRBV6-5 to TRBJ2-7, with D tentatively TRBD1 (6 bases). This CDR3 spans 12 amino acids. In germline, CDR1 is MNHEY, CDR2 SVGAGI. With 0 bases removed from V and 6 bases from J, the gap between germline ends came to 6 bases. CDR3 protein: CASSYSTGEQYF. The CDR3 nucleotides are TGTGCCAGCAGTTACTCGACAGGCGAGCAGTACTTC.

This clonotype was observed many times. Germline and junction disagree at one end, which may indicate a read error. The CDR3 protein is CTSRPGASGREQFF. CDR3 coding DNA: TGTACCAGCAGGCCCGGGGCATCAGGACGAGAGCAGTTCTTC. The gene calls are TRBV12-3 or TRBV12-4 and TRBJ2-1; D could derive from TRBD1 or TRBD2 (5 bases each). This CDR3 spans 14 amino acids.

The chain carries TRBV15 and TRBJ2-5; 10 bases align to TRBD2. CDR1 and CDR2 (germline): LNHNV, YYDKDF (reference sequence). V shed 3 bases, J shed 3 bases, and the junction held 10 bases outside the gene matches. CDR3 length: 17 amino acids. The CDR3 is CATSSLFKREGKETQYF. CDR3 coding DNA: TGTGCCACCAGCAGTCTCTTTAAGCGGGAGGGTAAAGAGACCCAGTACTTC.

In its sample, this clonotype was seen a few times. Relative to the germline gene, one junction end is altered; a read error may explain this. The rearrangement links TRBV7-2 to TRBJ2-1; D is possibly TRBD2 (5 bases). The length of the CDR3 is 17 residues. The germline V gene has CDR1 SGHTA and CDR2 FQGNSA. The CDR3: CASSVAFPGSSYNEQFF. The CDR3 DNA reads TGTGCCAGCAGCGTAGCGTTCCCGGGGAGCTCCTACAATGAGCAGTTCTTC.

This clonotype was picked up many times. The chain has TRBV6-1 and TRBJ2-5; D gene unclear. The V gene's germline CDR1 is MNHNS and CDR2 SASEGT. Trimming stripped 2 bases from V and 2 bases from J, with 12 bases between. The CDR3 totals 15 residues. CDR3 protein: CASSEPAGLQETQYF. CDR3 in DNA: TGTGCCAGCAGTGAACCGGCAGGCTTACAAGAGACCCAGTACTTC.

This clonotype occurred many times. The chain couples TRBV6-1 to TRBJ1-1; 8 bases agree with TRBD1. V was clipped by 6 bases and J by 0 bases; unmatched bases: 9. There are 16 residues in the CDR3. In germline, CDR1 is MNHNS, CDR2 SASEGT. CDR3 nucleotide sequence: TGTGCCAGCAGCGCCGGGACAGGTATAATGAACACTGAAGCTTTCTTT. It codes for CASSAGTGIMNTEAFF.

This clonotype occurred many times. The chain carries TRBV24-1 and TRBJ2-2; D not resolved. Germline V gene lookup returns CDR1 KGHDR and CDR2 SFDVKD. This CDR3 comprises 15 residues. The V gene lost 3 bases and the J gene lost 6 bases, with 13 bases spanning the gap. The CDR3 is CATSDITVMAGELFF. In nucleotides, the CDR3 is TGTGCCACCAGTGATATAACAGTTATGGCCGGGGAGCTGTTTTTT.

This clonotype has a count of ten or more. The chain employs TRBV29-1 and TRBJ1-5; 7 bases align to TRBD1. CDR3 size: 13 residues. Trimming cost V 0 bases and J 7 bases; bases outside gene matches: 3. The germline V gene has CDR1 SQVTM and CDR2 ANQGSEA. The CDR3 reads CSVEEGRGQPQHF. The CDR3 DNA sequence: TGCAGCGTTGAAGAGGGCAGGGGGCAGCCCCAGCATTTT.

This clonotype was detected many times. The chain has TRBV11-2 and TRBJ2-6; 8 nucleotides align to TRBD1. Trimming cost V 2 bases and J 1 base; bases outside gene matches: 4. Germline CDR1 is SGHAT and CDR2 is FQNNGV. The CDR3 loop spans 17 amino acids. CDR3 DNA: TGTGCCAGCAGCTTAAGCAGGGGGCTATCTGGGGCCAACGTCCTGACTTTC. It yields the protein CASSLSRGLSGANVLTF. Complete variable domain (other parts from reference TRBV11-2 and TRBJ2-6): EAGVAQSPRYKIIEKRQSVAFWCNPISGHATLYWYQQILGQGPKLLIQFQNNGVVDDSQLPKDRFSAERLKGVDSTLKIQPAKLEDSAVYLCASSLSRGLSGANVLTFGAGSRLTVL.

Many counts were recorded for this clonotype. The chain combines TRBV15 with TRBJ1-1; 8 bases agree with TRBD1. With 11 bases clipped from V and 1 base from J, the junction kept 3 bases outside the gene matches. The length of the CDR3 is 12 residues. Germline loops: CDR1 LNHNV, CDR2 YYDKDF (reference sequence). CDR3 region: CAAGQGNTEAFF. The CDR3 DNA reads TGTGCCGCCGGACAGGGGAACACTGAAGCTTTCTTT.